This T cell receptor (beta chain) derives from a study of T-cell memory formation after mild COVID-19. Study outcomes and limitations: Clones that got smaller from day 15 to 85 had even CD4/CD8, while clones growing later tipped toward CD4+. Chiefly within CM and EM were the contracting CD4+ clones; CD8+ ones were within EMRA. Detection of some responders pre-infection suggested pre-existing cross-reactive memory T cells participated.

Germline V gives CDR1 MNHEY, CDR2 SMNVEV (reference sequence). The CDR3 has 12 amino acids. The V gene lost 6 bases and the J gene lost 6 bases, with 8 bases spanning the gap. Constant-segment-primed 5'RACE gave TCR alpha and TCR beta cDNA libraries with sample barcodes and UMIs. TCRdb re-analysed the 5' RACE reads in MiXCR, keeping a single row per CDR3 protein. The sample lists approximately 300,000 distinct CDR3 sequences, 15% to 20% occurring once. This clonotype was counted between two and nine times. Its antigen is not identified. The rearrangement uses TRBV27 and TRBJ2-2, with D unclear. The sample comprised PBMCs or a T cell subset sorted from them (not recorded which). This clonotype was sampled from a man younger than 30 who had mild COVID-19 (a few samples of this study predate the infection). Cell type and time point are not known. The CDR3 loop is CASRGRAGELFF. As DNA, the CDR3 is TGTGCCAGCAGGGGTCGGGCCGGGGAGCTGTTTTTT.